The rows below give T cell receptor beta chains drawn from one sample of a study of cytomegalovirus exposure and HLA in healthy donors. The table came from immunoSEQ multiplex PCR; TCRdb's copy has only in-frame clones and leaves some out. The table has more than 300,000 clones, approximately 90% seen once. The specimen was PBMCs. The receptors originated from a woman aged 18-29 years in good health and CMV-seronegative. The CDR3 runs from the conserved cysteine through the conserved F or W. D genes are given only for firm matches. Not every row has a clone size; where given, it reads once, few, many or a size class.

j_gene,v_gene,abundance,len,d_gene,CDR3nt,CDR3aa
TRBJ1-1,TRBV9,-,13,TRBD1,TGTGCCAGCAGCGTAGATGGGACAGGAAAAGCTTTCTTT,CASSVDGTGKAFF
TRBJ1-2,TRBV5-6,-,13,-,TGTGCCAGCAGCTTCCCAGGGGTGGATGGCTACACCTTC,CASSFPGVDGYTF
TRBJ2-3,TRBV27,few,13,-,TGTGCCAGCAGTACCGGGAGACGAGATACGCAGTATTTT,CASSTGRRDTQYF
TRBJ2-4,TRBV5-5,-,15,TRBD1,TGTGCCAGCAGCTTGACTATGGGACAGGGTAACATTCAGTACTTC,CASSLTMGQGNIQYF
TRBJ1-2,TRBV10-1,-,13,-,TGCGCCAGCAGTGAGGCGGGCGGCTATGGCTACACCTTC,CASSEAGGYGYTF
TRBJ1-5,TRBV6-5,-,15,-,TGTGCCAGCAGTCCTAGGATGGGTGGCAATCAGCCCCAGCATTTT,CASSPRMGGNQPQHF
TRBJ2-1,TRBV15,-,15,-,TGTGCCACCAGCAGTAACCGGGAGCTATACAATGAGCAGTTCTTC,CATSSNRELYNEQFF
TRBJ1-3,TRBV5-1,-,16,-,TGCGCCAGCAGCCCGGACAGTTGGGGCTCTGGAAACACCATATATTTT,CASSPDSWGSGNTIYF
TRBJ1-2,TRBV2,-,14,-,TGTGCCAGCTCGTCTCAGGGTCCTACCTATGGCTACACCTTC,CASSSQGPTYGYTF
TRBJ2-3,TRBV7-3,-,19,TRBD2,TGTGCCAGCAGCCCCGGGACTAGCGGGAGGGGGTTGGGCACAGATACGCAGTATTTT,CASSPGTSGRGLGTDTQYF
TRBJ2-3,TRBV25-1,-,14,-,TGTGCCAGACGGGACACCCATCTCACAGATACGCAGTATTTT,CARRDTHLTDTQYF
TRBJ2-7,TRBV7-8,-,13,TRBD2,TGTGCCAGCAGCTTACTTGGCGGGGGCGAGCAGTACTTC,CASSLLGGGEQYF
TRBJ2-3,TRBV30,-,14,-,TGTGCCTGGAGCGTCAGGGTCCCACCAGATACGCAGTATTTT,CAWSVRVPPDTQYF
TRBJ2-2,TRBV2,-,15,-,TGTGCCAGCAGTGTTGGGGCGGATGCACGCAGGGAGCTGTTTTTT,CASSVGADARRELFF
TRBJ1-2,TRBV28,-,15,TRBD1,TGTGCCAGCAGGCCGACAGGGGCTGGGGCCTATGGCTACACCTTC,CASRPTGAGAYGYTF
TRBJ2-2,TRBV28,-,17,TRBD2,TGTGCCAGCAGCCGCATGGGACTAGCGGGGGGGCTCGGGGAGCTGTTTTTT,CASSRMGLAGGLGELFF
TRBJ1-5,TRBV6-1,-,14,TRBD1,TGTGCCAACCGACAGGGAAGATTCAATCAGCCCCAGCATTTT,CANRQGRFNQPQHF
TRBJ2-1,TRBV30,-,15,TRBD2,TGTGCCTGGAGAGCCGGGACTAGCGGATACAATGAGCAGTTCTTC,CAWRAGTSGYNEQFF
TRBJ2-2,TRBV7-9,-,17,-,TGTGCCAGCAGCTTAGACCTGGACAGCAAGAACACCGGGGAGCTGTTTTTT,CASSLDLDSKNTGELFF
TRBJ1-1,TRBV7-9,-,15,TRBD1,TGTGCCAGCAGCTTAAAGGGGGCTTTGAACACTGAAGCTTTCTTT,CASSLKGALNTEAFF
TRBJ2-3,TRBV7-2,-,12,-,TGTGCCAGCAGCCCCCTAGCGGATACGCAGTATTTT,CASSPLADTQYF
TRBJ1-5,TRBV6-1,-,15,-,TGTGCCAGCAGACTGGGACAATATAGCAATCAGCCCCAGCATTTT,CASRLGQYSNQPQHF
TRBJ2-5,TRBV2,-,16,TRBD1,TGTGCCAGCAGTGAGGCCCCTGGACAGGGAGGCGAGACCCAGTACTTC,CASSEAPGQGGETQYF
TRBJ2-7,TRBV27,-,12,-,TGTGCCAGCAGTTTCCGGTTCTACGAGCAGTACTTC,CASSFRFYEQYF
TRBJ1-2,TRBV4-1,-,18,TRBD1,TGCGCCAGCAGCCAAGATTTGTCAGGGACAGGAAGTTTTCGTGGCTACACCTTC,CASSQDLSGTGSFRGYTF
TRBJ2-3,TRBV28,-,12,-,TGTGCCAGCAGCTCAGGCGCAGATACGCAGTATTTT,CASSSGADTQYF
TRBJ1-4,TRBV25-1,-,15,-,TGTGCCAGCAGTGAATGGTTGGGGGGGGCTGAAAAACTGTTTTTT,CASSEWLGGAEKLFF
TRBJ2-7,TRBV30,once,14,TRBD1,TGTGCCTGGAGAAGGGGACAGGGAGCCCACGAGCAGTACTTC,CAWRRGQGAHEQYF
TRBJ2-2,TRBV2,-,15,-,TGTGCCAGCAGTGGGCGGGGCCCCTGGACCGGGGAGCTGTTTTTT,CASSGRGPWTGELFF
TRBJ2-7,TRBV27,-,16,TRBD1,TGTGCCAGCAGCCCTTTGGGACAGGTCGCGGGGCCCGAGCAGTACTTC,CASSPLGQVAGPEQYF
TRBJ1-1,TRBV30,-,13,-,TGTGCCTGGAGTGAACAGGGTTACACTGAAGCTTTCTTT,CAWSEQGYTEAFF
TRBJ1-1,TRBV5-1,-,18,TRBD1,TGCGCCAGCAGCTTGTCTTCGGACAGGGGGCCTTTGAACACTGAAGCTTTCTTT,CASSLSSDRGPLNTEAFF
TRBJ2-5,TRBV5-4,-,14,TRBD2,TGTGCCAGCAGCCCGAGCGGGGGCCAAGAGACCCAGTACTTC,CASSPSGGQETQYF
TRBJ1-4,TRBV4-1,-,14,-,TGCGCCAGCAGCCAACCCCAGGGAGGTGAAAAACTGTTTTTT,CASSQPQGGEKLFF
TRBJ1-2,TRBV5-4,once,18,TRBD1,TGTGCCAGCAGCTCCGGGACAGGGGGCCTTAAACTGCAGTATGGCTACACCTTC,CASSSGTGGLKLQYGYTF
TRBJ2-2,TRBV30,once,14,-,TGTGCCTGGAGTGTACGAGCGTTTACCGGGGAGCTGTTTTTT,CAWSVRAFTGELFF
TRBJ2-7,TRBV30,-,12,TRBD1,TGTGCCTACGACAGGGGGCGCCTGGAGCAGTACTTC,CAYDRGRLEQYF
TRBJ2-6,TRBV5-1,-,16,TRBD1,TGCGCCAGCAGCTTGACAGGGGGCTCTGGGGCCAACGTCCTGACTTTC,CASSLTGGSGANVLTF
TRBJ1-2,TRBV5-5,-,20,TRBD1,TGTGCCAGCAGCTTGGCCACACAGGGACAGTTCCTCGAACCTCCCTATGGCTACACCTTC,CASSLATQGQFLEPPYGYTF
TRBJ2-1,TRBV15,-,17,TRBD1,TGTGCCACCAGCAGAGAAGTTGGGACAGGGGGGTACAATGAGCAGTTCTTC,CATSREVGTGGYNEQFF
TRBJ2-7,TRBV5-4,-,17,-,TGTGCCAGCAGCCCGAGCCCGACCGGTGCGGCCATCTACGAGCAGTACTTC,CASSPSPTGAAIYEQYF
TRBJ2-1,TRBV4-1,-,17,TRBD2,TGCGCCAGCAGCCAAGCTGGACGCGGGAGGGCCTACAATGAGCAGTTCTTC,CASSQAGRGRAYNEQFF
TRBJ2-5,TRBV2,once,11,TRBD2,TGTGCCAGCAGTGCTAGCGGGGCCCAGTACTTC,CASSASGAQYF
TRBJ1-5,TRBV27,-,13,-,TGTGCCAGCAGTTTGCGGTTTGGTCAGCCCCAGCATTTT,CASSLRFGQPQHF
TRBJ1-1,TRBV6-5,-,14,TRBD1,TGTGCCAGCAGCTACGACAGGGGGGAGACTGAAGCTTTCTTT,CASSYDRGETEAFF
TRBJ1-1,TRBV11-2,-,12,-,TGTGCCAGCAGCATACTTAACACTGAAGCTTTCTTT,CASSILNTEAFF
TRBJ2-1,TRBV28,-,15,TRBD2,TGTGCCAGCAGTAAAATAGCGGGAGGATCCAATGAGCAGTTCTTC,CASSKIAGGSNEQFF